This TCR beta chain was retrieved from a study of graft-versus-host responses after intestinal transplantation. Study summary: Every transplant recipient was induced with anti-thymocyte globulin, then maintained on tacrolimus and steroids for roughly 3 years.

Concerning this clone: Its antigen remains unknown.

Clones were read by immunoSEQ multiplex PCR, and TCRdb kept only the in-frame ones, dropping some. The sample holds tens of thousands of clones, roughly nine tenths seen once. The study, taken as a whole, reports: HvG clone declines early post-transplant were associated with peak circulating GvH levels. Allografts of one patient group, those with graft-donor T cell macrochimerism, had high graft-versus-host to host-versus-graft clonal ratios. Recipient marrow showed GvH clones, some seen first in ileum or blood.

This CDR3 comprises 15 residues. The V gene end was trimmed by 3 bases and the J gene end by 6 bases; junction bases not matched to a gene: 4. Per the germline V gene, CDR1 is KGHSH and CDR2 is LQKENI. The sequence came from a human donor who received an intestinal transplant. The V and J genes are TRBV18 and TRBJ2-7; 14 nucleotides match TRBD2. The sequencing here drew on unstimulated CD4+ T cells sorted from spleen or lymph node cells, taken before intestinal transplant. The chain's CDR3 is CASSPDGLAGGEQYF. DNA for the CDR3: TGTGCCAGCTCACCTGACGGACTAGCGGGAGGCGAGCAGTACTTC.